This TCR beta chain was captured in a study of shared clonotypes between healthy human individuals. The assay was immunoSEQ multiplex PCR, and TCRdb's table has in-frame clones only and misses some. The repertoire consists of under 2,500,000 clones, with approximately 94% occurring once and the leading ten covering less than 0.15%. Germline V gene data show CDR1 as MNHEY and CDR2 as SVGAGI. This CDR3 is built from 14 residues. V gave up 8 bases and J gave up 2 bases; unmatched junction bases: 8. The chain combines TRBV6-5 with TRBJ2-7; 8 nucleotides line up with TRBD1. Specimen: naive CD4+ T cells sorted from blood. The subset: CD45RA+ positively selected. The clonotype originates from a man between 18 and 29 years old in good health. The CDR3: CASGKDRATYEQYF. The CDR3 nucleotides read TGTGCCAGCGGGAAGGACAGGGCAACCTACGAGCAGTACTTC.